This is a list of T cell receptor beta chains from one sample in a study of T cell repertoires in cytomegalovirus infection. TCRdb reprocessed the reads via MiXCR and lists one record per CDR3 protein. The data contain under 120,000 distinct CDR3 sequences, 35% to 50% of them singletons. These TCRs' antigens remain unknown. Material: CD8+ T cells from cultured PBMCs, obtained from culture after CMV antigen stimulation. These receptors all come from a human donor in good health (CMV status not recorded). Some clones in this sample may be carry-over from other donors' samples. Each CDR3 is given with its conserved first and last residue. D genes are given only for firm matches. Not all rows give a size; the values are once, few, many and, for expanded clones, a class.

size: -; D: -; V: TRBV2; J: TRBJ2-1; CDR3: CASSGTENEQFF; DNA: TGTGCCAGCAGTGGGACGGAGAATGAGCAGTTCTTC
size: few; D: -; V: TRBV7-8; J: TRBJ2-1; CDR3: CASSSPVAGQYNEQFF; DNA: TGTGCCAGCAGCTCCCCTGTGGCGGGGCAATACAATGAGCAGTTCTTC
size: few; D: -; V: TRBV12-3/TRBV12-4; J: TRBJ1-2; CDR3: CASSLGGAFGYTF; DNA: TGTGCCAGCAGTTTAGGGGGGGCGTTTGGCTACACCTTC
size: -; D: TRBD2; V: TRBV5-4; J: TRBJ2-3; CDR3: CASSRGVFTDTQYF; DNA: TGTGCCAGCAGCCGGGGGGTCTTCACAGATACGCAGTATTTT
size: -; D: TRBD1; V: TRBV13; J: TRBJ2-7; CDR3: CASSFNRGSYEQYF; DNA: TGTGCCAGCAGCTTTAACAGGGGGTCCTACGAGCAGTACTTC
size: -; D: TRBD2; V: TRBV7-9; J: TRBJ2-1; CDR3: CASSLVAGAMDEQFF; DNA: TGTGCCAGCAGCTTAGTAGCGGGGGCGATGGATGAGCAGTTCTTC
size: few; D: -; V: TRBV3-1; J: TRBJ2-1; CDR3: CASSQEVGGLQTPPSYNEQFF; DNA: TGTGCCAGCAGCCAAGAAGTGGGGGGACTCCAGACACCCCCGTCGTACAATGAGCAGTTCTTC
size: -; D: -; V: TRBV7-6; J: TRBJ2-5; CDR3: CASSLGGPETQYF; DNA: TGTGCCAGCAGCTTAGGCGGGCCGGAGACCCAGTACTTC
size: few; D: TRBD1; V: TRBV28; J: TRBJ1-1; CDR3: CASSIRGSTEAFF; DNA: TGTGCCAGCAGTATCAGGGGGAGTACTGAAGCTTTCTTT
size: -; D: -; V: TRBV27; J: TRBJ2-7; CDR3: CASSLVGGDEQYF; DNA: TGTGCCAGCAGTTTGGTAGGGGGGGACGAGCAGTACTTC
size: -; D: TRBD2; V: TRBV7-3; J: TRBJ2-2; CDR3: CASSLVVAGGGGELFF; DNA: TGTGCCAGCAGCTTAGTCGTAGCGGGAGGAGGCGGGGAGCTGTTTTTT
size: -; D: TRBD2; V: TRBV11-2; J: TRBJ2-2; CDR3: CASSVSGTINTGELFF; DNA: TGTGCCAGCAGCGTATCCGGGACTATCAACACCGGGGAGCTGTTTTTT
size: few; D: -; V: TRBV3-1; J: TRBJ1-5; CDR3: CASSPGGGNQPQHF; DNA: TGTGCCAGCAGCCCTGGCGGGGGCAATCAGCCCCAGCATTTT
size: -; D: -; V: TRBV5-1; J: TRBJ2-1; CDR3: CASTRSSYNEQFF; DNA: TGCGCCAGCACGCGGAGCTCCTACAATGAGCAGTTCTTC
size: -; D: TRBD1; V: TRBV7-9; J: TRBJ1-1; CDR3: CASSLADRGNTEAFF; DNA: TGTGCCAGCAGCTTAGCCGACAGGGGGAACACTGAAGCTTTCTTT
size: -; D: -; V: TRBV25-1; J: TRBJ1-6; CDR3: CASRWGQGNSPLHF; DNA: TGTGCCAGCAGATGGGGCCAGGGGAATTCACCCCTCCACTTT
size: -; D: TRBD1; V: TRBV7-6; J: TRBJ1-1; CDR3: CASSFGQGVTEAFF; DNA: TGTGCCAGCAGCTTCGGACAGGGTGTGACTGAAGCTTTCTTT
size: -; D: -; V: TRBV20-1; J: TRBJ2-1; CDR3: CSADRALGGLANEQFF; DNA: TGCAGTGCGGACCGCGCCCTTGGGGGTCTAGCGAATGAGCAGTTCTTC
size: few; D: TRBD1; V: TRBV18; J: TRBJ1-5; CDR3: CASSSGGRVQPQHF; DNA: TGTGCCAGCTCATCAGGGGGGAGGGTGCAGCCCCAGCATTTT
size: few; D: -; V: TRBV7-6; J: TRBJ1-1; CDR3: CASSFYHGQRLDTEAFF; DNA: TGTGCCAGCAGCTTTTACCACGGACAGCGCCTCGACACTGAAGCTTTCTTT
size: -; D: -; V: TRBV2; J: TRBJ1-5; CDR3: CASSEGGASNQPQHF; DNA: TGTGCCAGCAGTGAAGGGGGGGCTAGCAATCAGCCCCAGCATTTT
size: few; D: TRBD1; V: TRBV12-3/TRBV12-4; J: TRBJ1-5; CDR3: CASSWTGGNQPQHF; DNA: TGTGCCAGCAGTTGGACAGGAGGGAATCAGCCCCAGCATTTT
size: -; D: -; V: TRBV18; J: TRBJ1-5; CDR3: CASSPYNMDSNQPQHF; DNA: TGTGCCAGCTCACCCTACAACATGGACAGCAATCAGCCCCAGCATTTT
size: few; D: -; V: TRBV12-3/TRBV12-4; J: TRBJ2-3; CDR3: CASSLRLPSTDTQYF; DNA: TGTGCCAGCAGCCTTCGGTTACCTAGCACAGATACGCAGTATTTT
size: -; D: -; V: TRBV6-2/TRBV6-3; J: TRBJ2-7; CDR3: CASSYGPGGEYEQYF; DNA: TGTGCCAGCAGTTACGGTCCGGGGGGCGAGTACGAGCAGTACTTC
size: -; D: TRBD2; V: TRBV7-8; J: TRBJ2-1; CDR3: CASSYIERGLLVDEQFF; DNA: TGTGCCAGCAGCTATATTGAGCGGGGGCTCTTAGTCGATGAGCAGTTCTTC
size: few; D: -; V: TRBV20-1; J: TRBJ2-3; CDR3: CSAWTANEADTQYF; DNA: TGCAGTGCTTGGACGGCCAACGAAGCAGATACGCAGTATTTT
size: few; D: -; V: TRBV7-2; J: TRBJ2-5; CDR3: CASSFWGASGQETQYF; DNA: TGTGCCAGCAGCTTCTGGGGGGCTAGCGGTCAAGAGACCCAGTACTTC
size: -; D: -; V: TRBV7-2; J: TRBJ2-1; CDR3: CASSLAGPSSYNEQFF; DNA: TGTGCCAGCAGCTTAGCGGGACCGAGCTCCTACAATGAGCAGTTCTTC
size: many; D: -; V: TRBV4-1; J: TRBJ2-7; CDR3: CASSQDWGSYEQYF; DNA: TGCGCCAGCAGCCAAGATTGGGGCTCCTACGAGCAGTACTTC
size: few; D: TRBD2; V: TRBV6-1; J: TRBJ2-3; CDR3: CASSIGLVPDTQYF; DNA: TGTGCCAGCAGCATCGGACTAGTCCCAGATACGCAGTATTTT
size: -; D: -; V: TRBV7-1; J: TRBJ2-1; CDR3: CASSSATLGRRDNEQFF; DNA: TGTGCCAGCAGCTCAGCCACGCTAGGAAGGCGAGACAATGAGCAGTTCTTC
size: few; D: TRBD2; V: TRBV14; J: TRBJ2-1; CDR3: CASRAGGSYNEQFF; DNA: TGTGCCAGCAGAGCGGGGGGCTCCTACAATGAGCAGTTCTTC
size: -; D: -; V: TRBV28; J: TRBJ1-1; CDR3: CASSSDVRNTEAFF; DNA: TGTGCCAGCAGCTCGGACGTTAGGAACACTGAAGCTTTCTTT
size: few; D: -; V: TRBV27; J: TRBJ2-6; CDR3: CASTYAWTASSGANVLTF; DNA: TGTGCCAGCACCTATGCCTGGACCGCCAGCTCTGGGGCCAACGTCCTGACTTTC
size: many; D: -; V: TRBV7-9; J: TRBJ2-1; CDR3: CASGSRYNEQFF; DNA: TGTGCCAGCGGGAGCCGCTACAATGAGCAGTTCTTC
size: -; D: -; V: TRBV7-2; J: TRBJ1-1; CDR3: CASSLTGSNTEAFF; DNA: TGTGCCAGCAGCTTAACAGGGTCGAACACTGAAGCTTTCTTT
size: -; D: TRBD2; V: TRBV7-9; J: TRBJ2-1; CDR3: CASSPERGGRNEQFF; DNA: TGTGCCAGCAGCCCCGAGCGGGGGGGCCGGAATGAGCAGTTCTTC
size: -; D: -; V: TRBV7-3; J: TRBJ1-1; CDR3: CASSLIGDAFF; DNA: TGTGCCAGCAGCTTAATAGGGGACGCTTTCTTT
size: -; D: TRBD1; V: TRBV27; J: TRBJ2-2; CDR3: CASSWGTANTGELFF; DNA: TGTGCCAGCAGTTGGGGGACAGCGAACACCGGGGAGCTGTTTTTT
size: -; D: -; V: TRBV7-9; J: TRBJ1-2; CDR3: CASSLVTGIHGYTF; DNA: TGTGCCAGCAGCTTAGTTACAGGGATCCATGGCTACACCTTC
size: once; D: -; V: TRBV5-5; J: TRBJ2-7; CDR3: CASFDRLASYEQYF; DNA: TGTGCCAGCTTCGACAGGCTCGCCTCCTACGAGCAGTACTTC
size: -; D: -; V: TRBV6-1; J: TRBJ1-4; CDR3: CASFPSRDTNEKLFF; DNA: TGTGCCAGCTTCCCTTCCCGGGACACCAATGAAAAACTGTTTTTT
size: -; D: -; V: TRBV5-5; J: TRBJ1-6; CDR3: CASSLADSTRPLHF; DNA: TGTGCCAGCAGCTTGGCCGACAGTACCCGGCCCCTCCACTTT
size: -; D: TRBD2; V: TRBV5-3; J: TRBJ2-7; CDR3: CASSLGTNSYEQYF; DNA: TGTGCCAGCAGCTTAGGGACTAATAGCTACGAGCAGTACTTC
size: few; D: -; V: TRBV7-2; J: TRBJ2-3; CDR3: CASSSGGYGSDTQYF; DNA: TGTGCCAGCAGCTCTGGGGGTTATGGTTCAGATACGCAGTATTTT
size: few; D: TRBD1; V: TRBV7-8; J: TRBJ2-3; CDR3: CASSGWDSYTDTQYF; DNA: TGTGCCAGCAGCGGGTGGGACAGCTACACAGATACGCAGTATTTT
size: many; D: TRBD1; V: TRBV5-5; J: TRBJ1-5; CDR3: CASSQGQGATVGQPQHF; DNA: TGTGCCAGCAGCCAGGGACAGGGGGCGACGGTAGGTCAGCCCCAGCATTTT
size: -; D: TRBD1; V: TRBV12-3/TRBV12-4; J: TRBJ2-5; CDR3: CASSSDRETQYF; DNA: TGTGCCAGCAGTTCGGACAGGGAGACCCAGTACTTC
size: -; D: -; V: TRBV9; J: TRBJ1-4; CDR3: CASSVGVADAANEKLFF; DNA: TGTGCCAGCAGCGTAGGGGTTGCGGACGCGGCTAATGAAAAACTGTTTTTT
size: -; D: TRBD2; V: TRBV7-2; J: TRBJ2-2; CDR3: CATWERGDTGELFF; DNA: TGTGCCACCTGGGAGCGGGGGGACACCGGGGAGCTGTTTTTT
size: -; D: -; V: TRBV7-8; J: TRBJ2-1; CDR3: CASSDLREQFF; DNA: TGTGCCAGCAGCGATCTTAGGGAGCAGTTCTTC
size: -; D: -; V: TRBV27; J: TRBJ1-6; CDR3: CASSSGYLAPLHF; DNA: TGTGCCAGCAGTTCGGGATATCTGGCGCCCCTCCACTTT
size: -; D: TRBD2; V: TRBV27; J: TRBJ2-2; CDR3: CASSLDSGNVEELFF; DNA: TGTGCCAGCAGTTTGGATAGCGGGAATGTCGAGGAGCTGTTTTTT
size: -; D: -; V: TRBV2; J: TRBJ2-1; CDR3: CASSVMSNEQFF; DNA: TGTGCCAGCAGTGTTATGAGCAATGAGCAGTTCTTC